This T cell receptor beta chain is from a study of cytomegalovirus exposure and HLA in healthy donors. Concerning this clone itself: What it binds is not known.

The V segment lost 0 bases and the J segment 3 bases; nucleotides outside the gene matches: 8. The CDR3 sequence is 15 residues long. CDR1 and CDR2 (germline): GTSNPN, SVGIG (reference sequence). Study results and limitations: Sequencing likely generated an artifact that appeared as a cluster of highly shared sequence variants.

PCR employed 60 Vbeta and 13 Jbeta primers. Sequencing used immunoSEQ multiplex PCR; TCRdb keeps in-frame clones, though not all of them. Among roughly 68,000 clones, around 74% were seen once, and the ten largest hold approximately 4.7%. The receptor was derived from a male donor in good health and CMV-seropositive. This chain links TRBV30 with TRBJ2-7; 7 nucleotides line up with TRBD1. The specimen sequenced was PBMCs. CDR3 nucleotides: TGTGCCTGGAGTGTACTGACAGGGAAAGGCTACGAGCAGTACTTC. Its translation: CAWSVLTGKGYEQYF.